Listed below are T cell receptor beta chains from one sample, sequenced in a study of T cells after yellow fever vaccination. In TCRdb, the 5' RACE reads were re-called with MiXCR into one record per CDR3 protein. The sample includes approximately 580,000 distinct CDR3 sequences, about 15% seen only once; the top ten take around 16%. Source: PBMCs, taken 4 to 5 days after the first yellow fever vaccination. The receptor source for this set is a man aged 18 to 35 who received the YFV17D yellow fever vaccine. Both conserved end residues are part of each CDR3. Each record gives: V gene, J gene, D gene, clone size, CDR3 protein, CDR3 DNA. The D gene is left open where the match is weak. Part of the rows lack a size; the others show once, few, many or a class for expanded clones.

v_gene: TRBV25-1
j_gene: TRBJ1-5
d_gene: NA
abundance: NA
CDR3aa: CASSPEGHQPQHF
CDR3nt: TGTGCCAGCAGTCCCGAGGGGCATCAGCCCCAGCATTTT

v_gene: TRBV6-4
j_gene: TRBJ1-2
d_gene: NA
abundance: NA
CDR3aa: CASSPSGQSYGYTF
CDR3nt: TGTGCCAGCAGCCCCAGTGGCCAGTCCTATGGCTACACCTTC

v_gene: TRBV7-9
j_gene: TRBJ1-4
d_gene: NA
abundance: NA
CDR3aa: CASSGVAASINEKLFF
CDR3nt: TGTGCCAGCAGCGGCGTGGCTGCCTCTATTAATGAAAAACTGTTTTTT

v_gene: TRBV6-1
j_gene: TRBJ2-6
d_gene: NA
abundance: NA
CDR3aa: CASTAATGSSGANVLTF
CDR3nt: TGTGCCAGCACCGCTGCTACTGGGAGCTCTGGGGCCAACGTCCTGACTTTC

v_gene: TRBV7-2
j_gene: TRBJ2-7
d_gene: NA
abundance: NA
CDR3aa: CASSSTPLLYEQYF
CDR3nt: TGTGCCAGCAGCTCAACACCCCTCCTTTACGAGCAGTACTTC

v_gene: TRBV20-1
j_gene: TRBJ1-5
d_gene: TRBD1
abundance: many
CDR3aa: CSAGTGGHQPQHF
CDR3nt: TGCAGTGCTGGGACAGGGGGCCATCAGCCCCAGCATTTT

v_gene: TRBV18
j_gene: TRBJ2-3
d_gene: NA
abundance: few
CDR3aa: CASSPDSPADTQYF
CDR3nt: TGTGCCAGCTCACCGGACAGCCCGGCAGATACGCAGTATTTT

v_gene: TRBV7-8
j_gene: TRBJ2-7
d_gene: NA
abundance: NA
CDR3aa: CASSLFSGPGYEQYF
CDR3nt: TGTGCCAGCAGCTTATTCTCGGGTCCCGGCTACGAGCAGTACTTC

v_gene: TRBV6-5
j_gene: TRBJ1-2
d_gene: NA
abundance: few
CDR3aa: CASSYSWAGLTNYGYTF
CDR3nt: TGTGCCAGCAGTTACTCGTGGGCCGGCCTGACGAACTATGGCTACACCTTC

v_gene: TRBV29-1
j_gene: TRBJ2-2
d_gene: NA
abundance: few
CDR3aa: CSVYVAGELFF
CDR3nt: TGCAGCGTTTATGTGGCCGGGGAGCTGTTTTTT

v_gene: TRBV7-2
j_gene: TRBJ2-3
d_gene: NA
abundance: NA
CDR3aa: CASSLARVFPSSDTQYF
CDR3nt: TGTGCCAGCAGCTTAGCGCGTGTTTTTCCTTCATCAGATACGCAGTATTTT

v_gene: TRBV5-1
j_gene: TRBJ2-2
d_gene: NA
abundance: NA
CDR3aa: CASSLATGNTGELFF
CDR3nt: TGCGCCAGCAGCTTGGCGACAGGGAACACCGGGGAGCTGTTTTTT

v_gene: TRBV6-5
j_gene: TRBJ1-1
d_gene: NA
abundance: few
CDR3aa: CASSYSRQGNTEAFF
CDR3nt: TGTGCCAGCAGTTACTCGAGGCAGGGGAACACTGAAGCTTTCTTT

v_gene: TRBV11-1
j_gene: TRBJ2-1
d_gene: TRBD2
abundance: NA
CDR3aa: CASSLDVAGGYNEQFF
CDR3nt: TGTGCCAGCAGCTTAGATGTAGCGGGGGGTTACAATGAGCAGTTCTTC

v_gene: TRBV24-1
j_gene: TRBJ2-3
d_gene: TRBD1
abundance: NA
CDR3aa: CATSDPGTGVFTDTQYF
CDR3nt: TGTGCCACCAGTGATCCCGGGACAGGGGTATTCACAGATACGCAGTATTTT

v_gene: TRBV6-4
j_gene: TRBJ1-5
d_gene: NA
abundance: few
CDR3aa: CASRPRRTRQPQHF
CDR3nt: TGTGCCAGCAGACCAAGGAGAACCCGTCAGCCCCAGCATTTT

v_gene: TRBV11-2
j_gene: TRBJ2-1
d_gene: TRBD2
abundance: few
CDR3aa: CASSPLGSGGAWDEQFF
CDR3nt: TGTGCCAGCAGCCCCTTGGGTAGCGGGGGGGCGTGGGATGAGCAGTTCTTC

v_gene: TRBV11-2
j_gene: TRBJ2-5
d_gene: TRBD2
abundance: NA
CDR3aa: CASSLSPRRRGAPQETQYF
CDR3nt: TGTGCCAGCAGCTTATCTCCAAGAAGGCGGGGGGCCCCACAAGAGACCCAGTACTTC

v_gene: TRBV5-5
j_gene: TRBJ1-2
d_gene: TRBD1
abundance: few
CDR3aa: CASTPNFQGANYGYTF
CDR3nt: TGTGCCAGCACCCCGAACTTCCAGGGGGCCAACTATGGCTACACCTTC

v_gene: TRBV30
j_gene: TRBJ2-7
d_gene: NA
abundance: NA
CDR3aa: CAWSRGGSSYEQYF
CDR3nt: TGTGCCTGGAGTCGCGGCGGCAGCTCCTACGAGCAGTACTTC

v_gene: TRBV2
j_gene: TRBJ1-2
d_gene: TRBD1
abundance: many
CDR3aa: CASLYLGQSYGYTF
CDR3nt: TGTGCCAGCCTTTATTTGGGACAGAGCTATGGCTACACCTTC

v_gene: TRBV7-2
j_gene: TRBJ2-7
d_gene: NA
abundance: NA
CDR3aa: CASSNYAPSGEQYF
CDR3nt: TGTGCCAGCAGCAACTACGCGCCCTCTGGCGAGCAGTACTTC

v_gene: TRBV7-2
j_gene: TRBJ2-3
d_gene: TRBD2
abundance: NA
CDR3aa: CASSALAGRGRQYF
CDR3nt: TGTGCCAGCAGCGCACTAGCGGGGAGGGGCCGGCAGTATTTT

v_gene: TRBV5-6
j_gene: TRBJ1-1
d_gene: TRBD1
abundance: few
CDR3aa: CASSLLQGIFSYTTEAFF
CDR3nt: TGTGCCAGCAGCCTCCTACAGGGGATTTTTAGTTATACCACTGAAGCTTTCTTT